Sequencing of this T cell receptor (beta chain) was carried out in a study of OX40 agonist ivuxolimab in advanced cancers. TCRdb's table, derived via immunoSEQ multiplex PCR, lists solely in-frame clones and lacks some. The data hold tens of thousands of clones, with around 90% observed a single time. CDR3 length equals 17 residues. The junction had 13 bases not matched to a gene; V was cut back by 1 base and J by 8 bases. Germline V gene data show CDR1 as LGHNT and CDR2 as FRNRAP. This material consisted of CD4+ or CD8+ T cells sorted from blood, taken in a trial of the OX40 agonist ivuxolimab. The sequence derives from an adult with an advanced solid tumor such as melanoma, head and neck, liver or kidney cancer. V is TRBV12-5 and J is TRBJ2-1; 8 bases match TRBD2. This chain's CDR3 is CASGLGVSGLVGDEQFF. The DNA for the CDR3 is TGTGCTAGTGGTTTGGGGGTGTCGGGACTAGTAGGGGATGAGCAGTTCTTC.